This T cell receptor (beta chain) was observed in a study of shared clonotypes between healthy human individuals. Profiled with immunoSEQ multiplex PCR; TCRdb holds only in-frame clones, not every one. In the table there are approximately 92,000 clones, 68% of which are singletons. All donors qualified as healthy HIV-negative adults and had experienced no recent acute infections or vaccinations. This CDR3 contains 14 residues. Per germline, CDR1 SQVTM and CDR2 ANQGSEA. With 7 bases removed from V and 0 bases from J, the gap between germline ends came to 15 bases. V and J are TRBV29-1 and TRBJ2-5; possible D gene TRBD2, 6 bases. The origin of this receptor is a man aged 30 to 39 in good health. The sequenced sample was memory CD8+ T cells sorted from blood. Subset in this sample: CD45RO+ cells pooled with CCR7-negative TemRA cells. DNA for the CDR3: TGCAGCGCTCCCTCTTTAGCGGACCAAGAGACCCAGTACTTC. Translating gives CSAPSLADQETQYF.